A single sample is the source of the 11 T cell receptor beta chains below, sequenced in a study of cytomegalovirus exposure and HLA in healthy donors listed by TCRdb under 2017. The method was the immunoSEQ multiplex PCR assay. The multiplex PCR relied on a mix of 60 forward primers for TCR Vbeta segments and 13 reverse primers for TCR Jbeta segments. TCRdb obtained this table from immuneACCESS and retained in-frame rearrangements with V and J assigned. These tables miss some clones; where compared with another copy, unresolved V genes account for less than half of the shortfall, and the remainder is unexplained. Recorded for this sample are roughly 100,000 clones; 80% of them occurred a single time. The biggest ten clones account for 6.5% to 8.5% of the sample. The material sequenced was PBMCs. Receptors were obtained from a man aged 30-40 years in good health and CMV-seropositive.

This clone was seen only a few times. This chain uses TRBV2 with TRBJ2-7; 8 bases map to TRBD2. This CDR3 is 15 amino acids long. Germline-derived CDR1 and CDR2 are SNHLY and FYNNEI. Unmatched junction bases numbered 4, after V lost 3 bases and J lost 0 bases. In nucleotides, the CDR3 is TGTGCCAGCAGTGAGATGAGCGGGGGCTCCTACGAGCAGTACTTC. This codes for CASSEMSGGSYEQYF.

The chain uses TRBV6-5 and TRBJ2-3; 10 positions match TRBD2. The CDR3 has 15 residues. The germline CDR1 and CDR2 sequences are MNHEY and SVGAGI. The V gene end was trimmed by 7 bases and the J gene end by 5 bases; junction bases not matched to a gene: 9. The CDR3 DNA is TGTGCCAGCACCCGGAGGCTAGCGGGGGTAGATACGCAGTATTTT. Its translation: CASTRRLAGVDTQYF.

CDR3 coding DNA: TGTGCCAGCAGCTTAGCCTCGGGGGTTTGGGACACCGGGGAGCTGTTTTTT. Its protein product is CASSLASGVWDTGELFF. V is TRBV13 and J is TRBJ2-2; tentative D call: TRBD2 (6 bases). The germline V gene has CDR1 PRHDT and CDR2 FYEKMQ (reference sequence). V lost 1 base and J 3 bases, leaving 15 bases between the germline ends. CDR3 length equals 17 residues.

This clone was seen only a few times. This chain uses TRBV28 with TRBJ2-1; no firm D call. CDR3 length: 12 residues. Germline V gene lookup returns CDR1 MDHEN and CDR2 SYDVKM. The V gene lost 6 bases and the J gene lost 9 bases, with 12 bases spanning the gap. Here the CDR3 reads CASRATTVEQFF. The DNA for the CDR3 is TGTGCCAGCAGAGCCACCACCGTTGAGCAGTTCTTC.

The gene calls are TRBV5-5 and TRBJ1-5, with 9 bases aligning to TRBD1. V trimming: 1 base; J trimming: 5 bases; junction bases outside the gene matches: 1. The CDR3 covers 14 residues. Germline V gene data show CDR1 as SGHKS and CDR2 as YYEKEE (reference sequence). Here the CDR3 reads CASSLTGGDQPQHF. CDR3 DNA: TGTGCCAGCAGCTTGACAGGGGGCGATCAGCCCCAGCATTTT.

The CDR3 region is CASSRIEGFNYGYTF. Here the CDR3 DNA reads TGTGCCAGCAGCCGCATAGAGGGCTTTAACTATGGCTACACCTTC. The genes are TRBV6-5 and TRBJ1-2; unclear D gene. This CDR3 has 15 residues. The germline V gene encodes CDR1 MNHEY and CDR2 SVGAGI. V was clipped by 6 bases and J by 1 base, with 15 bases between them.

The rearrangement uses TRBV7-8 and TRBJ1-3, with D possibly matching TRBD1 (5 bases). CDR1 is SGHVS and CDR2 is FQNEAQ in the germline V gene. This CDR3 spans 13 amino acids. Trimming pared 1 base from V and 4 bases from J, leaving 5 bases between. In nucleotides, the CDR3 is TGTGCCAGCAGCTTAGGACAGGGAAACACCATATATTTT. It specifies CASSLGQGNTIYF.

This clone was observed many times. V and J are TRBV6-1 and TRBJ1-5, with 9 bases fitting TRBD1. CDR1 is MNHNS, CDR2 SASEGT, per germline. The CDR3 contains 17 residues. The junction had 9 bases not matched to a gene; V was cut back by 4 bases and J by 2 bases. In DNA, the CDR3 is TGTGCCAGCAGTGGGGGCCTGAGGACAGGGGGCAATCAGCCCCAGCATTTT. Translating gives CASSGGLRTGGNQPQHF.

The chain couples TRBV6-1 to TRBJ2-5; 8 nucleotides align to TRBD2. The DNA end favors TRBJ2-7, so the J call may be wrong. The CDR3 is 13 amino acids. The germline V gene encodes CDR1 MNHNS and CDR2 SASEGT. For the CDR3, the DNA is TGTGCCAGCAGCTATGTCCGGGAGGGCGAGCAGTACTTC. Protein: CASSYVREGEQYF.

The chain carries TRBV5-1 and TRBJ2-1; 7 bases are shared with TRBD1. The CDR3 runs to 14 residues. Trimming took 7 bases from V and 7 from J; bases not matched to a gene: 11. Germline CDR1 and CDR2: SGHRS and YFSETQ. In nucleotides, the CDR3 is TGCGCCAGCGAGACGGGGACAGTCAAGAATGAGCAGTTCTTC. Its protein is CASETGTVKNEQFF.

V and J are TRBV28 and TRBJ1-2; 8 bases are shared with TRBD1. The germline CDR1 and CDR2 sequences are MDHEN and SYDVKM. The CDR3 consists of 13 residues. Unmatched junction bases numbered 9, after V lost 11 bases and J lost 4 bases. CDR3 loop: CAVQGVLGYGYTF. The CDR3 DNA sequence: TGTGCCGTACAGGGGGTGCTAGGCTATGGCTACACCTTC.